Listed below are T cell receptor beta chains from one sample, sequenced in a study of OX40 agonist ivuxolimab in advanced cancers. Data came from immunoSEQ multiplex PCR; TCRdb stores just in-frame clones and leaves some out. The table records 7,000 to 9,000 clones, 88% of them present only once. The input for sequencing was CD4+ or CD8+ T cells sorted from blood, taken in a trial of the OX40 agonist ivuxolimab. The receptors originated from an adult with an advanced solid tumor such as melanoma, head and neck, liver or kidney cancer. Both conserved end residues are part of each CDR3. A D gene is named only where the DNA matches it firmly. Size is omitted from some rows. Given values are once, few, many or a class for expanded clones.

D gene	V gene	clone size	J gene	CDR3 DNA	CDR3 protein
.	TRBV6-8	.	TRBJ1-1	TGTGCCAGCAGTTACGGAAGGACTGAAGCTTTCTTT	CASSYGRTEAFF
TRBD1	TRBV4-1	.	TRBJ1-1	TGCGCCAGCAGCCAAGAATCCAGGGGGCTTGGGAACACTGAAGCTTTCTTT	CASSQESRGLGNTEAFF
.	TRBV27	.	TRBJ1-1	TGTGCCAGCAGTTGGGGGAGGGGGGCTGAAGCTTTCTTT	CASSWGRGAEAFF
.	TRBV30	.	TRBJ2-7	TGTGCCTGGAGTGTACTTGGGGGGGAGCAGTACTTC	CAWSVLGGEQYF
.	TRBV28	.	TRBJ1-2	TGTGCCAGCAGTTTAAGTACAGCGGCTAACTATGGCTACACCTTC	CASSLSTAANYGYTF
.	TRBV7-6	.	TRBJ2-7	TGTGCCAGCAGCCCGGGGCTAGTGTCCTACGAGCAGTACTTC	CASSPGLVSYEQYF
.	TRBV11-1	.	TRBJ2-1	.	CASSLDFGNEQFF
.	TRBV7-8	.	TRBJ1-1	TGTGCCAGCAGCTCTAGCCGACAGTTTTTGAACACTGAAGCTTTCTTT	CASSSSRQFLNTEAFF
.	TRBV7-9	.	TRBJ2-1	TGTGCCAGCAGCTCCCCCGATGAGCAGTTCTTC	CASSSPDEQFF
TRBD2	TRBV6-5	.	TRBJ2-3	TGTGCCAGCAGTTACTCTCTAGCGGGAGTTTTGGATACGCAGTATTTT	CASSYSLAGVLDTQYF
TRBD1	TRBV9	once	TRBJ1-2	TGTGCCAGCAGCGTAGAGGACAGGGGGAATGGCTACACCTTC	CASSVEDRGNGYTF
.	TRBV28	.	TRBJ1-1	TGTGCCAGCGCATTAGGCGGGGAGAGTACTGAAGCTTTCTTT	CASALGGESTEAFF
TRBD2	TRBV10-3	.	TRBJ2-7	TGTGCCATCAGTGAACGTACTAGCGGGAGGAACTACGAGCAGTACTTC	CAISERTSGRNYEQYF
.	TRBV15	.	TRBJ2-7	TGTGCCACCAGTACTGCCCTTGGGGTTTACGAGCAGTACTTC	CATSTALGVYEQYF
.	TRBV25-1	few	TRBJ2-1	TGTGCCAGCAGCGACAGAGACTCCTACAATGAGCAGTTCTTC	CASSDRDSYNEQFF
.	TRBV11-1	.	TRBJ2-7	TGTGCCAGCAGCCACGTCGACGGGGCCGAGCAGTACTTC	CASSHVDGAEQYF
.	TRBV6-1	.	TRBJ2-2	TGTGCCAGCAATGATGGGGGGGCAGGGACCGGGGAGCTGTTTTTT	CASNDGGAGTGELFF
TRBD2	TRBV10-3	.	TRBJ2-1	TGTGCCTGCATCGCGGGGACTAGCGGGATTGATGAGCAGTTCTTC	CACIAGTSGIDEQFF